The 26 T cell receptor beta chains in this list originate from one sample, sequenced in a study of T cell responses to AZD1222 COVID-19 vaccine. Sequencing was performed with immunoSEQ multiplex PCR; in TCRdb, only in-frame clones are kept and a portion is missing. The sample comprises around 100,000 clones, 93% of which are singletons, and about 5% rests with the top ten. The specimen was peripheral blood, collected on day 0 of AZD1222 vaccination. The receptors shown here come from an adult in good health.

This rearrangement joins TRBV24-1 to TRBJ2-3; TRBD1 matches 7 bases. Germline V gene lookup returns CDR1 KGHDR and CDR2 SFDVKD. CDR3 length: 13 residues. With V trimmed by 9 bases and J by 2 bases, 4 bases remained unmatched. CDR3 sequence (DNA): TGTGCCACCGGGGACAGTTTCACAGATACGCAGTATTTT. Protein: CATGDSFTDTQYF.

This clone was observed once. The V gene is TRBV14, the J gene TRBJ1-1; D gene uncertain. The germline gives CDR1 SGHDN, CDR2 FVKESK. The CDR3 sequence is 15 residues long. Trimming cost V 1 base and J 5 bases, with 14 bases left between them. The CDR3 loop reads CASSQGHGDLTEAFF. CDR3 in DNA: TGTGCCAGCAGCCAAGGTCATGGGGATCTGACTGAAGCTTTCTTT.

The V gene is TRBV5-4, the J gene TRBJ2-5, with TRBD2 identical over 9 bases. The germline V gene encodes CDR1 SGHNT and CDR2 YYREEE (reference sequence). V shed 4 bases, J shed 3 bases, and the junction held 10 bases outside the gene matches. The CDR3 loop spans 16 amino acids. The CDR3 sequence is CASSPPRAGGEETQYF. The CDR3 DNA sequence: TGTGCCAGCAGCCCCCCTCGGGCGGGAGGGGAAGAGACCCAGTACTTC.

This sequence joins TRBV7-8 and TRBJ2-5; perhaps TRBD1 as D (5 bases). CDR1 SGHVS and CDR2 FQNEAQ come from the germline V gene. The CDR3 is 15 residues long. V was cut by 1 base and J by 2 bases, with 11 bases left in between. CDR3: CASSLVGQGQETQYF. The CDR3 nucleotides read TGTGCCAGCAGCTTAGTGGGGCAGGGTCAAGAGACCCAGTACTTC.

V usage is TRBV15 and J usage is TRBJ2-1, with TRBD2 identical over 8 bases. In germline, CDR1 is LNHNV, CDR2 YYDKDF (reference sequence). CDR3 length: 14 amino acids. Trimming removed 4 bases from V and 8 bases from J; junction bases left unmatched: 7. The CDR3 here is CATSMMGRGDEQFF. The CDR3 nucleotides read TGTGCCACCAGCATGATGGGGCGGGGGGATGAGCAGTTCTTC.

The V and J genes are TRBV5-1 and TRBJ2-2; 8 bases map to TRBD2. The V segment lost 1 base and the J segment 4 bases; nucleotides outside the gene matches: 3. This CDR3 is built from 15 residues. Germline loops: CDR1 SGHRS, CDR2 YFSETQ. CDR3 in amino acids: CASSLSGSFTGELFF. In nucleotides, the CDR3 is TGCGCCAGCAGCTTGAGCGGGAGTTTCACCGGGGAGCTGTTTTTT. The complete variable domain, with remaining parts taken from reference TRBV5-1 and TRBJ2-2, reads KAGVTQTPRYLIKTRGQQVTLSCSPISGHRSVSWYQQTPGQGLQFLFEYFSETQRNKGNFPGRFSGRQFSNSRSEMNVSTLELGDSALYLCASSLSGSFTGELFFGEGSRLTVL.

This chain uses TRBV18 with TRBJ1-5; D is perhaps TRBD1 (6 bases). The CDR3 runs 13 residues. V was clipped by 4 bases and J by 4 bases, with 8 bases between them. From germline, CDR1 is KGHSH and CDR2 LQKENI. The CDR3 region has the DNA TGTGCCAGCTCACTGGGGGCTAATCAGCCCCAGCATTTT. Protein sequence: CASSLGANQPQHF.

The rearrangement uses TRBV12-5 and TRBJ2-7, with 11 bases aligning to TRBD1. The germline CDR1 and CDR2 sequences are LGHNT and FRNRAP. Trimming cost V 5 bases and J 2 bases; bases outside gene matches: 2. The CDR3 totals 14 residues. For the CDR3, the DNA is TGTGCTAGTGGTCCGGGACAGGGGGCCTACGAGCAGTACTTC. Protein: CASGPGQGAYEQYF. Complete variable domain (other parts from reference TRBV12-5 and TRBJ2-7): DARVTQTPRHKVTEMGQEVTMRCQPILGHNTVFWYRQTMMQGLELLAYFRNRAPLDDSGMPKDRFSAEMPDATLATLKIQPSEPRDSAVYFCASGPGQGAYEQYFGPGTRLTVT.

V gene TRBV6-1 combines with J gene TRBJ1-6; TRBD1 might be the D (6 bases). The germline V gene encodes CDR1 MNHNS and CDR2 SASEGT. The CDR3 has 15 residues. The V gene lost 2 bases and the J gene lost 5 bases, with 10 bases spanning the gap. CDR3 DNA sequence: TGTGCCAGCAGTGAACCGGGGGCGGATAATTCACCCCTCCACTTT. Translating it yields CASSEPGADNSPLHF.

This chain uses TRBV7-9 with TRBJ2-3; maybe TRBD2 (5 bases). The CDR3 extends over 15 amino acids. V lost 0 bases to trimming and J lost 0 bases, with 7 bases between them. Germline CDR1 SEHNR, CDR2 FQNEAQ (reference sequence). CDR3: CASSLALASTDTQYF. In nucleotides, the CDR3 is TGTGCCAGCAGCTTAGCCCTAGCTAGCACAGATACGCAGTATTTT.

The rearrangement uses TRBV28 and TRBJ1-2; TRBD1 agrees at 8 bases. This CDR3 comprises 16 residues. CDR1 and CDR2 from the germline V gene are MDHEN and SYDVKM. The trim removed 6 bases at V and 1 base at J, leaving 10 bases unmatched. The CDR3 reads CASRNTPGQGNYGYTF. The CDR3 DNA reads TGTGCCAGCAGAAATACACCCGGACAGGGTAACTATGGCTACACCTTC.

The rearrangement links TRBV7-9 to TRBJ1-5; tentatively, D is TRBD1 (5 bases). The germline CDR1 and CDR2 sequences are SEHNR and FQNEAQ (reference sequence). V lost 5 bases and J 4 bases, leaving 15 bases between the germline ends. The CDR3 is 15 residues long. CDR3 sequence: CASSLGTVKNQPQHF. CDR3 DNA: TGTGCCAGCAGCCTCGGGACGGTGAAGAATCAGCCCCAGCATTTT.

This chain links TRBV30 with TRBJ1-5, with D possibly TRBD1 on 5 matching bases. CDR1 and CDR2 from the germline V gene are GTSNPN and SVGIG (reference sequence). V gave up 5 bases and J gave up 2 bases, with 16 bases separating them. This CDR3 is 15 amino acids long. In nucleotides, the CDR3 is TGTGCCTGGGGACGCAGGGATGAGGGCAATCAGCCCCAGCATTTT. Translating it yields CAWGRRDEGNQPQHF.

The CDR3 protein is CASSLRTLTGELFF. The CDR3 bases are TGTGCCAGCAGCCTTCGGACTCTCACCGGGGAGCTGTTTTTT. This chain joins TRBV2 and TRBJ2-2, with D tentatively TRBD2 (5 bases). The CDR3 sequence is 14 residues long. V lost 6 bases to trimming and J lost 4 bases, with 12 bases between them. CDR1 is SNHLY, CDR2 FYNNEI, per germline.

The table lists this clone with a count of one. The same CDR3 is also encoded by other DNA sequences in this sample. The chain joins TRBV24-1 to TRBJ1-5; D remains unclear. The CDR3 spans 12 residues. The germline CDR1 and CDR2 sequences are KGHDR and SFDVKD. V gave up 4 bases and J gave up 3 bases, with 3 bases separating them. The CDR3 region is CATSDPNQPQHF. DNA for the CDR3: TGTGCCACCAGTGACCCCAATCAGCCCCAGCATTTT.

This clone has only one observation. The chain carries TRBV5-5 and TRBJ2-5; 7 bases are a match to TRBD1. The CDR3 length is 14 residues. Germline CDR1 and CDR2: SGHKS and YYEKEE (reference sequence). V lost 1 base to trimming and J lost 1 base; unmatched junction nucleotides: 1. This CDR3 reads CASSLNRGQETQYF. The CDR3 DNA sequence: TGTGCCAGCAGCTTGAACAGGGGCCAAGAGACCCAGTACTTC.

The rearrangement links TRBV21-1 to TRBJ2-4; TRBD1, as called in the table, went unchecked against the DNA. TRBV21-1 is tagged as a pseudogene. The CDR3 consists of 19 residues. CDR3 amino acids: CASSKEGLGGDIAKNIQYF. CDR3 coding DNA: TGTGCCAGCAGCAAAGAGGGCCTAGGGGGAGACATAGCCAAAAACATTCAGTACTTC.

The V and J genes are TRBV7-8 and TRBJ1-2, with D unresolved. V was pared by 4 bases and J by 6 bases, with 12 bases between. The CDR3 length is 13 residues. Germline CDR1 and CDR2: SGHVS and FQNEAQ. The CDR3 sequence is CASSSRLQDGYTF. CDR3 bases: TGTGCCAGCAGCTCTAGACTCCAGGATGGCTACACCTTC. Based on the CDR3 plus reference TRBV7-8 and TRBJ1-2, the full variable domain is GAGVSQSPRYKVAKRGQDVALRCDPISGHVSLFWYQQALGQGPEFLTYFQNEAQLDKSGLPSDRFFAERPEGSVSTLKIQRTQQEDSAVYLCASSSRLQDGYTFGSGTRLTVV.

The chain uses TRBV6-5 and TRBJ1-3; no reliable D call. V was pared by 6 bases and J by 0 bases, with 6 bases between. CDR3 length: 13 amino acids. Germline V lookup: CDR1 MNHEY, CDR2 SVGAGI. CDR3 DNA sequence: TGTGCCAGCAGCCTCTTCTCTGGAAACACCATATATTTT. Protein sequence: CASSLFSGNTIYF.

This chain joins TRBV7-9 and TRBJ1-4; unclear D gene. Per germline, CDR1 SEHNR and CDR2 FQNEAQ (reference sequence). The V and J ends lost 5 bases and 7 bases respectively, with 11 bases between them. The length of the CDR3 is 13 residues. Here the CDR3 DNA reads TGTGCCAGCAGCCTCAACCGGGGTGAAAAACTGTTTTTT. Its protein is CASSLNRGEKLFF. The entire variable domain, with the rest obtained from reference TRBV7-9 and TRBJ1-4, is as follows: DTGVSQNPRHKITKRGQNVTFRCDPISEHNRLYWYRQTLGQGPEFLTYFQNEAQLEKSRLLSDRFSAERPKGSFSTLEIQRTEQGDSAMYLCASSLNRGEKLFFGSGTQLSVL.

This chain links TRBV30 with TRBJ2-7; 13 bases fit TRBD2. The CDR3 length is 15 residues. The germline gives CDR1 GTSNPN, CDR2 SVGIG (reference sequence). V trimming: 5 bases; J trimming: 4 bases; junction bases outside the gene matches: 8. This CDR3 reads CAWGRLAGGRYEQYF. The CDR3 DNA is TGTGCCTGGGGTCGACTAGCGGGAGGACGGTACGAGCAGTACTTC.

This sequence joins TRBV30 and TRBJ2-7, with D perhaps matching TRBD1 or TRBD2 (5 bases each). Trimming cost V 5 bases and J 4 bases, with 15 bases left between them. There are 13 residues in the CDR3. Germline CDR1 reads GTSNPN; CDR2 reads SVGIG (reference sequence). CDR3 amino acids: CAWAPPGPYEQYF. DNA of the CDR3: TGTGCCTGGGCCCCCCCGGGGCCTTACGAGCAGTACTTC. Filled out from reference TRBV30 and TRBJ2-7, the complete variable domain reads SQTIHQWPATLVQPVGSPLSLECTVEGTSNPNLYWYRQAAGRGLQLLFYSVGIGQISSEVPQNLSASRPQDRQFILSSKKLLLSDSGFYLCAWAPPGPYEQYFGPGTRLTVT.

J is TRBJ2-3 and V is TRBV5-4; D is ambiguous. The germline V and J ends were trimmed by 1 base and 5 bases, with 8 bases remaining between them. The CDR3 covers 13 residues. From germline, CDR1 is SGHNT and CDR2 YYREEE (reference sequence). In DNA, the CDR3 is TGTGCCAGCAGCTTGAGAGTTGAAGATACGCAGTATTTT. Translating gives CASSLRVEDTQYF. Full variable domain (outside the CDR3, taken from reference TRBV5-4 and TRBJ2-3): ETGVTQSPTHLIKTRGQQVTLRCSSQSGHNTVSWYQQALGQGPQFIFQYYREEENGRGNFPPRFSGLQFPNYSSELNVNALELDDSALYLCASSLRVEDTQYFGPGTRLTVL.

V usage is TRBV7-9 and J usage is TRBJ1-4, with D tentatively TRBD1 (5 bases). The CDR3 contains 16 residues. Per germline, CDR1 SEHNR and CDR2 FQNEAQ (reference sequence). Trimming took 4 bases from V and 7 from J, leaving 19 bases between them. In DNA form, the CDR3 reads TGTGCCAGCAGCTCCGGGCGGGGGGGAGGCTTTGAAAAACTGTTTTTT. Amino acids: CASSSGRGGGFEKLFF.

The chain uses TRBV10-3 and TRBJ2-3; 7 nucleotides line up with TRBD1. CDR3 length equals 15 residues. V lost 7 bases to trimming and J lost 4 bases; unmatched junction nucleotides: 11. Germline CDR1 and CDR2: ENHRY and SYGVKD. The CDR3 region has the DNA TGTGCCATCACCCCCCGACAGGGTAGTGCAGATACGCAGTATTTT. Translated: CAITPRQGSADTQYF.

The chain carries TRBV30 and TRBJ1-5; D uncertain. The CDR3 sequence is 13 residues long. The V gene's germline CDR1 is GTSNPN and CDR2 SVGIG (reference sequence). Trimming pared 1 base from V and 6 bases from J, leaving 10 bases between. CDR3 residues: CAWSAGRGQPQHF. DNA of the CDR3: TGTGCCTGGAGTGCTGGGCGCGGTCAGCCCCAGCATTTT.